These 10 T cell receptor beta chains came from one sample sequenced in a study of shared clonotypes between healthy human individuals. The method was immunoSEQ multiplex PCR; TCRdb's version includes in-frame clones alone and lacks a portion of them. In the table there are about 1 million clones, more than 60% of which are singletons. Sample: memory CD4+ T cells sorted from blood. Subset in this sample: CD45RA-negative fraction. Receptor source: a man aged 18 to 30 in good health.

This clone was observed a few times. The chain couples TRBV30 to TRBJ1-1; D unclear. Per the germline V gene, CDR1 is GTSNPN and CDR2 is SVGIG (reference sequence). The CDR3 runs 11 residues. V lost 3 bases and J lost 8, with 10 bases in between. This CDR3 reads CAWSHRVEAFF. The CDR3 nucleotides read TGTGCCTGGAGCCACAGAGTCGAAGCTTTCTTT.

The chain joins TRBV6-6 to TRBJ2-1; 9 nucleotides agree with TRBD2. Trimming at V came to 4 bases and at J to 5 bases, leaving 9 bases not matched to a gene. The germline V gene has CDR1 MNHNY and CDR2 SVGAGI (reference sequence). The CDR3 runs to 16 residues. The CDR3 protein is CASSWGLAGIDNEQFF. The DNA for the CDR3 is TGTGCCAGCAGTTGGGGACTAGCTGGAATCGACAATGAGCAGTTCTTC.

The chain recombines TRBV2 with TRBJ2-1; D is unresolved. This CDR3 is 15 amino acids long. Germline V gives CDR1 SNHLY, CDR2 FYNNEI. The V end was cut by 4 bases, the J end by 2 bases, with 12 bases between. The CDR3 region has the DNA TGTGCCAGCAGTGTCCGAGGAACCACCTACAATGAGCAGTTCTTC. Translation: CASSVRGTTYNEQFF.

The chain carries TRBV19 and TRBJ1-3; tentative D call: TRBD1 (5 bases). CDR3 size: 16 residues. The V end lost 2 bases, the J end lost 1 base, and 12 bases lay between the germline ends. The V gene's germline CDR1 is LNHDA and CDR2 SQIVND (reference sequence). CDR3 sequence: CASSISGSISGNTIYF. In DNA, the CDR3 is TGTGCCAGTAGTATATCAGGGTCCATATCTGGAAACACCATATATTTT.

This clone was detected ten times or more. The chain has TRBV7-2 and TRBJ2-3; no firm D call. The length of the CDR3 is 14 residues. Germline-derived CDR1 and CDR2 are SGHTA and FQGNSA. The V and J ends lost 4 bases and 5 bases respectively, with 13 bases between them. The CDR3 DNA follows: TGTGCCAGCAGCTCACGAGTGGGCCAAGATACGCAGTATTTT. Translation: CASSSRVGQDTQYF.

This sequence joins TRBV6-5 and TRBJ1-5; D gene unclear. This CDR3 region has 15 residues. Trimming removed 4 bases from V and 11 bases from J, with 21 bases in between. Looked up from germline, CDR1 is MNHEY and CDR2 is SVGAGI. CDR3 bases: TGTGCCAGCAGTTCGACCCCCGGGCTCCTGGGGACCCAGCATTTT. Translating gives CASSSTPGLLGTQHF.

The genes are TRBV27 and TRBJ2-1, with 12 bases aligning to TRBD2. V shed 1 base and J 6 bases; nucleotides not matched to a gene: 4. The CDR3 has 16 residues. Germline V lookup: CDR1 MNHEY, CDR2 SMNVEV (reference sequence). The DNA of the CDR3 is TGTGCCAGCAGTTTATTGCTAGCGGGGGGGCGCAATGAGCAGTTCTTC. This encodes CASSLLLAGGRNEQFF.

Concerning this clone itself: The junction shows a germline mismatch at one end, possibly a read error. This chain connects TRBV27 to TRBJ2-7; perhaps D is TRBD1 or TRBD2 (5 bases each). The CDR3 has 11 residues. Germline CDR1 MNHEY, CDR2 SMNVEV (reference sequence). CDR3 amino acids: CASSFGAPKPF. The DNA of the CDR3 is TGTGCCAGCAGTTTCGGGGCCCCAAAACCCTTC.

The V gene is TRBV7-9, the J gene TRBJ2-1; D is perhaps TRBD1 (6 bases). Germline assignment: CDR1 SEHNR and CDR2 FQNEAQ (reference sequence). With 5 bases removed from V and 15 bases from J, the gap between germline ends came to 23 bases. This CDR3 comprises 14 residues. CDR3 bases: TGTGCCAGCAGCCGGGACACCGAGAAAGTAACACGGTTCTTC. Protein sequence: CASSRDTEKVTRFF.

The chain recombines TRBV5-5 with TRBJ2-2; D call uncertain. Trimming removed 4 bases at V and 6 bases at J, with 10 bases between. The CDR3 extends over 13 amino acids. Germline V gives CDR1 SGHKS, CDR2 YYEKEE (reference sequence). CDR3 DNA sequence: TGTGCCAGCAGCGATATGGTGGCCGGGGAGCTGTTTTTT. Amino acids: CASSDMVAGELFF.